The clone carrying this TCR beta chain has a handful of counts. The antigen is not known. The CDR3 consists of 14 residues. Germline assignment: CDR1 SGHRS and CDR2 YFSETQ. Trimming removed 3 bases from V and 6 bases from J; junction bases left unmatched: 9. Using a J-beta primer mix together with a sample-barcoded 5' primer, a second PCR was run for roughly 6 to 11 cycles. MiXCR, run by TCRdb on the 5' RACE reads, gives a single entry per CDR3 protein. In the table there are roughly 1.6 million distinct CDR3 sequences, 30% to 40% of which are singletons. The entry originates in a study of blood T cells in healthy people across ages. The overall study: With template switching, about one barcoded beta molecule was captured per two T cells.

Study findings and constraints: Among long-lived donors, naive CD4+ cells were more numerous and diversity higher than in aged donors. Per million T cells, the diversity of TCR beta decreased roughly linearly as age advanced.

This TCR was sampled from a young woman in good health. Sequenced sample: blood. The rearrangement links TRBV5-1 to TRBJ2-7; 7 positions agree with TRBD1. CDR3 loop: CASSSGQVLREQYF. In DNA, the CDR3 is TGCGCCAGCAGCTCAGGACAGGTCCTCCGCGAGCAGTACTTC.